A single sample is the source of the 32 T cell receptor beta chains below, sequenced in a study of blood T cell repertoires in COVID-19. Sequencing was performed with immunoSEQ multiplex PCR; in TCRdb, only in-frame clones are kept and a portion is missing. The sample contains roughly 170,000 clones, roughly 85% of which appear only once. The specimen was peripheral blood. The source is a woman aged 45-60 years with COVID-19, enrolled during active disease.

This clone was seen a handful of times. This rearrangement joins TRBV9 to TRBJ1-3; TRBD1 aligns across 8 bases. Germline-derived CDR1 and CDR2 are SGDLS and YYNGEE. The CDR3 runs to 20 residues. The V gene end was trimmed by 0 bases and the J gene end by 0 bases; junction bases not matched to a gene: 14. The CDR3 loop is CASSVEGDWDRMYSGNTIYF. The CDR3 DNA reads TGTGCCAGCAGCGTAGAAGGGGATTGGGACAGGATGTACTCTGGAAACACCATATATTTT.

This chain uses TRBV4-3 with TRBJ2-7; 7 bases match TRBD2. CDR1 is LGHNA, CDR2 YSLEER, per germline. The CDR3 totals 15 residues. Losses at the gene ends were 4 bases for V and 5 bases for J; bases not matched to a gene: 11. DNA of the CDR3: TGCGCCAGCAGCCCCCAGCGGGGAGTCAGGGACGAGCAGTACTTC. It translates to CASSPQRGVRDEQYF.

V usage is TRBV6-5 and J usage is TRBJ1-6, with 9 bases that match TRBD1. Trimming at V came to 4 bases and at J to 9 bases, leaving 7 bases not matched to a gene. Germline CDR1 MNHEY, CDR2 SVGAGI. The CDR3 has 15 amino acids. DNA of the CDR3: TGTGCCAGCAGTTGGGACAGGGTTACAAGTTCACCCCTCCACTTT. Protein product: CASSWDRVTSSPLHF.

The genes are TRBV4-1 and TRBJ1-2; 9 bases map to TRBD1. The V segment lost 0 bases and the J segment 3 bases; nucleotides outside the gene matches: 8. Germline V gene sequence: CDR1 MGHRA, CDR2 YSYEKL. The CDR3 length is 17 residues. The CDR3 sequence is CASSQEKGQGPYYGYTF. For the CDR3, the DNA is TGCGCCAGCAGCCAAGAAAAGGGACAGGGCCCATACTATGGCTACACCTTC.

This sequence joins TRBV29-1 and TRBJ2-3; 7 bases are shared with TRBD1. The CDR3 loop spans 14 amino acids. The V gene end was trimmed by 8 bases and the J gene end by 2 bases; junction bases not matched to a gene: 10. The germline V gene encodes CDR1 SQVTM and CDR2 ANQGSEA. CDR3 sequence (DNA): TGCAGCACCCGACCAGGGGGTAACACAGATACGCAGTATTTT. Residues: CSTRPGGNTDTQYF.

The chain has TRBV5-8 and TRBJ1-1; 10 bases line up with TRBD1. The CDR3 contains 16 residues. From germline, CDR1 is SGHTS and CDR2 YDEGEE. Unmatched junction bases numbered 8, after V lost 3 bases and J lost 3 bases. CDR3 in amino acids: CASSSGLGTGDTEAFF. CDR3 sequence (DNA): TGTGCCAGCAGCTCCGGCTTGGGGACAGGGGACACTGAAGCTTTCTTT.

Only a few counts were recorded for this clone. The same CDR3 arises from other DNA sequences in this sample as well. CDR3 bases: TGTGCCAGCAGCTTAGGCGGAAACTATGGCTACACCTTC. Protein sequence: CASSLGGNYGYTF. The V gene is TRBV7-8, the J gene TRBJ1-2; the D is unclear. The germline V gene encodes CDR1 SGHVS and CDR2 FQNEAQ. This CDR3 contains 13 residues. Trimming stripped 1 base from V and 2 bases from J, with 5 bases between. Supplemented by reference TRBV7-8 and TRBJ1-2, the full variable domain reads GAGVSQSPRYKVAKRGQDVALRCDPISGHVSLFWYQQALGQGPEFLTYFQNEAQLDKSGLPSDRFFAERPEGSVSTLKIQRTQQEDSAVYLCASSLGGNYGYTFGSGTRLTVV.

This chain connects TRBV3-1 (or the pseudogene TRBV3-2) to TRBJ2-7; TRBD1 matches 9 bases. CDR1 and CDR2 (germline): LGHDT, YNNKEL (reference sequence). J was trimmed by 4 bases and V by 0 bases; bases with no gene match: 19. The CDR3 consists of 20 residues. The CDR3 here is CASSQDLPDRGTLAWYEQYF. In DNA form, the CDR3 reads TGTGCCAGCAGCCAAGATCTCCCGGACAGGGGAACCCTAGCCTGGTACGAGCAGTACTTC.

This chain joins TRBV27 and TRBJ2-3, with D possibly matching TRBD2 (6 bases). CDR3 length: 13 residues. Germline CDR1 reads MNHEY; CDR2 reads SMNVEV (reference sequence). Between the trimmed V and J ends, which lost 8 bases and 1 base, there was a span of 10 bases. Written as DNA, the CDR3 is TGTGCCAGCTGCCGCGGGGGCACAGATACGCAGTATTTT. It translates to CASCRGGTDTQYF.

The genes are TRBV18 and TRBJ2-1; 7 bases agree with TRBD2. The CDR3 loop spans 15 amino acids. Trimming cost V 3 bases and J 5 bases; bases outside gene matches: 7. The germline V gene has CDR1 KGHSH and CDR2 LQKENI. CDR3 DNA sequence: TGTGCCAGCTCACCCAGCGGGGTCGGTGACAATGAGCAGTTCTTC. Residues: CASSPSGVGDNEQFF.

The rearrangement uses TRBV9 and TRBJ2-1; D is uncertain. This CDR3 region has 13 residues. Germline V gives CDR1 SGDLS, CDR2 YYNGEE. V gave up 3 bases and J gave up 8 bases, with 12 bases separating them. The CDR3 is CASSAGLPYEQFF. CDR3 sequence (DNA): TGTGCCAGCAGCGCAGGATTACCTTATGAGCAGTTCTTC. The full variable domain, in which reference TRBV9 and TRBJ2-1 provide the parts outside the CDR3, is DSGVTQTPKHLITATGQRVTLRCSPRSGDLSVYWYQQSLDQGLQFLIQYYNGEERAKGNILERFSAQQFPDLHSELNLSSLELGDSALYFCASSAGLPYEQFFGPGTRLTVL.

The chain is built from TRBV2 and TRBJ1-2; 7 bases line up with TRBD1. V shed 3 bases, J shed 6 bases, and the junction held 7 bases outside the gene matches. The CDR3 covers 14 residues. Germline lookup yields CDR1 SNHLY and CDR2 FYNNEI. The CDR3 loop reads CASSETTQGDGYTF. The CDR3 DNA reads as TGTGCCAGCAGTGAGACGACTCAGGGGGATGGCTACACCTTC. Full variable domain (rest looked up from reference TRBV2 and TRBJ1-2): EPEVTQTPSHQVTQMGQEVILRCVPISNHLYFYWYRQILGQKVEFLVSFYNNEISEKSEIFDDQFSVERPDGSNFTLKIRSTKLEDSAMYFCASSETTQGDGYTFGSGTRLTVV.

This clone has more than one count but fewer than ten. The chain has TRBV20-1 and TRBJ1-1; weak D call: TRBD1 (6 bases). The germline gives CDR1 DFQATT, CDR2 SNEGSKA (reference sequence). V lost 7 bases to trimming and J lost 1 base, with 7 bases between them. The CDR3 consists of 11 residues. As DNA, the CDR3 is TGCAGTGTAGGGGGGAACACTGAAGCTTTCTTT. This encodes CSVGGNTEAFF.

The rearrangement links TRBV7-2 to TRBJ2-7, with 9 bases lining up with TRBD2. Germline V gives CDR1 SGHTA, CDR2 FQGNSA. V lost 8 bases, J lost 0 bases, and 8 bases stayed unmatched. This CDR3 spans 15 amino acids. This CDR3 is CASRSSGGLSYEQYF. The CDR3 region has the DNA TGTGCCAGCCGAAGTAGCGGGGGCCTCTCCTACGAGCAGTACTTC.

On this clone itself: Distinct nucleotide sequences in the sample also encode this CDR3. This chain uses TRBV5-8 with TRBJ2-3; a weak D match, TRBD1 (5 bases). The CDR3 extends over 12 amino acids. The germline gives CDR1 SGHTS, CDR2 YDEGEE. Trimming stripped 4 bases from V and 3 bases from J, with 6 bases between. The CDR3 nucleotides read TGTGCCAGCAGCCCAGGGACAGATACGCAGTATTTT. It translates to CASSPGTDTQYF.

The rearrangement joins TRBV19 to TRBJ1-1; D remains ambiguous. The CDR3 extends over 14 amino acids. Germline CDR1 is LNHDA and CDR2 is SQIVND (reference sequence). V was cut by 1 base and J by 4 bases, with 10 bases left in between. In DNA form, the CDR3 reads TGTGCCAGTAGTATAGGCGCGGGGAGCACTGAAGCTTTCTTT. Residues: CASSIGAGSTEAFF.

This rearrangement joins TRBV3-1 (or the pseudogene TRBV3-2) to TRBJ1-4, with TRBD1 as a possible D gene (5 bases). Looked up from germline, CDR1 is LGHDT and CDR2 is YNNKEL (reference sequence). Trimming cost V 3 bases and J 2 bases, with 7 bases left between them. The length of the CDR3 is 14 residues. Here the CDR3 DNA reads TGTGCCAGCAGCCAGCGGGGGACTAATGAAAAACTGTTTTTT. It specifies CASSQRGTNEKLFF.

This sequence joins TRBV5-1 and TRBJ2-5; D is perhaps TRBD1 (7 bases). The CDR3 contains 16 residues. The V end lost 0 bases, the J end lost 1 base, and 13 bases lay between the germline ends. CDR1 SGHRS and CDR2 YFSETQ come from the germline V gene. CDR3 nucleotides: TGCGCCAGCAGCTTGGATCAGGGGGGAGTCCAAGAGACCCAGTACTTC. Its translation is CASSLDQGGVQETQYF.

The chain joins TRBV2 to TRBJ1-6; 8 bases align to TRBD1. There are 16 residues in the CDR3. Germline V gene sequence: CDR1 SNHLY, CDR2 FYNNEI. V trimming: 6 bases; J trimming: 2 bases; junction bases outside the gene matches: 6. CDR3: CASRPQGDPYNSPLHF. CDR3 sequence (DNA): TGTGCCAGCAGGCCACAGGGGGATCCCTATAATTCACCCCTCCACTTT.

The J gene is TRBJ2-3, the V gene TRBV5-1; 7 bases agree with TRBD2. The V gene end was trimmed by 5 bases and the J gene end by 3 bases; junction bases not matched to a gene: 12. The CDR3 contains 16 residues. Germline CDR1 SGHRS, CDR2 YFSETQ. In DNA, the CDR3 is TGCGCCAGCAGTTCGTCTCCAGCGGGGAGGACAGATACGCAGTATTTT. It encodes CASSSSPAGRTDTQYF.

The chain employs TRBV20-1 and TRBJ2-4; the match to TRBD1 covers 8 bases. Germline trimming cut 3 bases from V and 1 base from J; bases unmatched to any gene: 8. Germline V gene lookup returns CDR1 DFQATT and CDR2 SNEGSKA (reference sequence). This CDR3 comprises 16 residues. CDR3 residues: CSASPGQGSAKNIQYF. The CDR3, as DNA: TGCAGTGCTAGTCCCGGACAGGGATCGGCCAAAAACATTCAGTACTTC.

DNA for the CDR3: TGTGCCAGCAGCTTTGGGACTAGCGGGGGAGGTGAGCAGTTCTTC. Translating it yields CASSFGTSGGGEQFF. This chain links TRBV7-3 with TRBJ2-1, with 14 bases aligning to TRBD2. Looked up from germline, CDR1 is SGHTA and CDR2 is FQGTGA. V shed 3 bases, J shed 9 bases, and the junction held 4 bases outside the gene matches. This CDR3 spans 15 amino acids.

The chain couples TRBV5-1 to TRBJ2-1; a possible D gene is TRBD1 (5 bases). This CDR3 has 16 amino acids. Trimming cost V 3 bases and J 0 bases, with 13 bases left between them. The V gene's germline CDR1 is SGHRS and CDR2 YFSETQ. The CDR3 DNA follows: TGCGCCAGCAGCTCAGACAGTAGCTCCTCCTACAATGAGCAGTTCTTC. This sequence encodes CASSSDSSSSYNEQFF.

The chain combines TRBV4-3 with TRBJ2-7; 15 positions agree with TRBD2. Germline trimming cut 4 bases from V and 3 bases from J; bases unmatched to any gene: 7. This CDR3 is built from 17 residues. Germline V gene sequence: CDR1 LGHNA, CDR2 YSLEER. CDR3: CASSPGLAGGQVYEQYF. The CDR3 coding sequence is TGCGCCAGCAGCCCCGGACTAGCGGGGGGGCAGGTCTACGAGCAGTACTTC.

The CDR3 DNA is TGTGCCAGCAGCTTGGATGGGAGCTCGAACACCGGGGAGCTGTTTTTT. The encoded protein is CASSLDGSSNTGELFF. The chain combines TRBV5-4 with TRBJ2-2; D perhaps matches TRBD2 (5 bases). Germline CDR1 reads SGHNT; CDR2 reads YYREEE (reference sequence). V lost 0 bases and J 0 bases, leaving 9 bases between the germline ends. This CDR3 region has 16 residues.

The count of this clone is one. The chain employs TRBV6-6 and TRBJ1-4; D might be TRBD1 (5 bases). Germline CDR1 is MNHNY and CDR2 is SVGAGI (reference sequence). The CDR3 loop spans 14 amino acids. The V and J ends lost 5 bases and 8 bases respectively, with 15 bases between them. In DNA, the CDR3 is TGTGCCAGCAGTCGACCTGGAGGGGAGGAAAAACTGTTTTTT. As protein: CASSRPGGEEKLFF.

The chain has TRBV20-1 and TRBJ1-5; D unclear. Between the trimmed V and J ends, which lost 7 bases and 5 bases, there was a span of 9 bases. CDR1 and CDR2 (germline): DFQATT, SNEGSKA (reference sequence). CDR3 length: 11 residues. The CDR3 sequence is CSGEGDQPQHF. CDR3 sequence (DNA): TGCAGTGGAGAGGGCGATCAGCCCCAGCATTTT.

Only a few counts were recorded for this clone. This chain's CDR3 is CASSPSLAGDYEQYF. The CDR3 coding sequence is TGTGCCAGCAGTCCTTCACTAGCGGGAGATTACGAGCAGTACTTC. The chain carries TRBV28 and TRBJ2-7; 11 positions match TRBD2. Per the germline V gene, CDR1 is MDHEN and CDR2 is SYDVKM. This CDR3 contains 15 residues. The trim removed 5 bases at V and 4 bases at J, leaving 7 bases unmatched.

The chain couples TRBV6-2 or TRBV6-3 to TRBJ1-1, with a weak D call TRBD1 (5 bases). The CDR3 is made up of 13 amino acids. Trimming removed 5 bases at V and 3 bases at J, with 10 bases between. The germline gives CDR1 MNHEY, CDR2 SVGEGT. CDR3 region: CASSGAGYTEAFF. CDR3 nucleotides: TGTGCCAGCAGTGGGGCAGGGTACACTGAAGCTTTCTTT.

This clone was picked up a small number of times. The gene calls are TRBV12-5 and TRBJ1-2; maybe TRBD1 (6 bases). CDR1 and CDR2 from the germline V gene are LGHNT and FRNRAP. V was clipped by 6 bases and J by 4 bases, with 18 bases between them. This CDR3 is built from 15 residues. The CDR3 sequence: CASGDPGAVFYGYTF. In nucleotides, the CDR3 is TGTGCTAGTGGGGACCCAGGGGCGGTCTTCTATGGCTACACCTTC.

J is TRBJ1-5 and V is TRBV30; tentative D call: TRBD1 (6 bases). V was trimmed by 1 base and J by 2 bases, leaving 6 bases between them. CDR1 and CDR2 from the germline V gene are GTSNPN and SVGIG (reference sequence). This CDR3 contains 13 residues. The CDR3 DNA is TGTGCCTGGAGTGGGACAGGCAATCAGCCCCAGCATTTT. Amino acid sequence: CAWSGTGNQPQHF.

The CDR3 loop is CASSRSDNSGANVLTF. DNA for the CDR3: TGTGCCAGCAGCCGGTCTGACAACTCTGGGGCCAACGTCCTGACTTTC. The V gene is TRBV9, the J gene TRBJ2-6, with no clear D. The V gene's germline CDR1 is SGDLS and CDR2 YYNGEE. This CDR3 is built from 16 residues. V lost 4 bases, J lost 0 bases, and 11 bases lay in between.